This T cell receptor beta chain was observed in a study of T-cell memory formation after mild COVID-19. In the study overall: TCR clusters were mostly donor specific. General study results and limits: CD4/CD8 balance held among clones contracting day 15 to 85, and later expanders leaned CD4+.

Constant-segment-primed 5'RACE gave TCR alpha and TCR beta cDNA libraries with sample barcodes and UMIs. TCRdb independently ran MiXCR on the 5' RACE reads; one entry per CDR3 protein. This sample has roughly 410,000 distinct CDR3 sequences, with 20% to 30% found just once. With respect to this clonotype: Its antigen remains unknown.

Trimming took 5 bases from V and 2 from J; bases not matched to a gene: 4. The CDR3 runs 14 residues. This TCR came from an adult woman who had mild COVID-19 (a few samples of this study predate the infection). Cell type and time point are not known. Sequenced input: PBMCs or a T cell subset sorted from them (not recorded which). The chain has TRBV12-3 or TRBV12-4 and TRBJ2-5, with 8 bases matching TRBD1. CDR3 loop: CASSKDRVQETQYF. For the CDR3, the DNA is TGTGCCAGCAGTAAGGACAGGGTACAAGAGACCCAGTACTTC.